A selection of T cell receptor beta chains follows, all from one sample in a study of shared clonotypes between healthy human individuals. The protocol was immunoSEQ multiplex PCR, while the TCRdb copy is restricted to in-frame clones and leaves out a portion. The sample yields about 800,000 clones, about 96% seen once. Sequencing was done on a sample of naive CD8+ T cells sorted from blood. The receptors stem from a man aged 25-45 years in good health. The CDR3 runs from the conserved cysteine through the conserved F or W.

J,V,CDR3
TRBJ1-2,TRBV29-1,CSVESPRQALYGYTF
TRBJ2-7,TRBV19,CASSLHLTYEQYF
TRBJ2-6,TRBV5-5,CASSLTRGDSSGANVLTF
TRBJ2-7,TRBV5-1,CASSPPREPYEQYF
TRBJ1-4,TRBV9,CASSRYPSGEKLFF
TRBJ2-7,TRBV27,CASSQGQGLDEQYF
TRBJ1-1,TRBV6-5,CASSLDRLNTEAFF
TRBJ2-4,TRBV4-1,CASSQDSRQVENIQYF
TRBJ2-7,TRBV28,CASSFQGQEYEQYF
TRBJ2-7,TRBV6-1,CASRLVSVVDEQYF
TRBJ2-7,TRBV7-9,CASSLIGTGNYEQYF
TRBJ1-2,TRBV9,CASSLTPGQGNYGYTF
TRBJ1-1,TRBV9,CASSVVPTGGAAEAFF
TRBJ1-4,TRBV7-7,CASSLSDRTNEKLFF
TRBJ2-5,TRBV28,CASRATPETQYF
TRBJ1-4,TRBV28,CASRGVSNEKLFF
TRBJ2-7,TRBV19,CASSSLYEQYF